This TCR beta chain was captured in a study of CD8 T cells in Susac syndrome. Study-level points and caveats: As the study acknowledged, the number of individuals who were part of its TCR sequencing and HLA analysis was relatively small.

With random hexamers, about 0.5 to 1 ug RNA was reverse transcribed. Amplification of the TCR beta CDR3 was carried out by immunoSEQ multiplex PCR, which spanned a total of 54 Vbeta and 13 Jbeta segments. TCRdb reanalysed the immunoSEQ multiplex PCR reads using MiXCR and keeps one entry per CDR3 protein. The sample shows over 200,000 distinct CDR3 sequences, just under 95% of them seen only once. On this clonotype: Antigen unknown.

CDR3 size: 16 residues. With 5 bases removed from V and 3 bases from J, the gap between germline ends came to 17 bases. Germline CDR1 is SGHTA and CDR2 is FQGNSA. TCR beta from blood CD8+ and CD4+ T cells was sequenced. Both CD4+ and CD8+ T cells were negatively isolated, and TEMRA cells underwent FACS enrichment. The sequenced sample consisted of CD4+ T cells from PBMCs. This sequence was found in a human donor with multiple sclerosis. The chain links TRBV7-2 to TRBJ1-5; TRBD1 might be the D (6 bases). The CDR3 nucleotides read TGTGCCAGCAGCCCCCTCGCCAGGGGCAACAATCAGCCCCAGCATTTT. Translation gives CASSPLARGNNQPQHF.